The rows below give T cell receptor beta chains drawn from one sample of a study of Ad26.COV2.S vaccination and SARS-CoV-2 variants. Method: immunoSEQ multiplex PCR; TCRdb's copy keeps in-frame clones and lacks some. The top ten hold approximately 4.5% of the sample, which has about 470,000 clones, about 90% seen once. The sequencing here drew on peripheral blood, taken in a trial of Ad26.COV2.S vaccine versus placebo. The receptor set was obtained from a person between 18 and 59 years old who received the Ad26.COV2.S COVID-19 vaccine or a placebo. Both conserved end residues are part of each CDR3. Each record gives: CDR3 protein, CDR3 DNA, D gene, J gene, clone size, V gene. A D gene is named only where the DNA matches it firmly. Part of the rows lack a size; the others show once, few, many or a class for expanded clones.

CDR3: CASSYPGQGAPKNIQYF; DNA: TGCGCCAGCAGCTACCCGGGACAGGGGGCCCCCAAAAACATTCAGTACTTC; D: TRBD1; J: TRBJ2-4; size: .; V: TRBV4-1
CDR3: CASSPVRTGMGSPLHF; DNA: TGTGCCAGCTCACCGGTACGGACAGGGATGGGGTCACCCCTCCACTTT; D: TRBD1; J: TRBJ1-6; size: .; V: TRBV18
CDR3: CATAGTSGMNEQFF; DNA: TGTGCCACCGCCGGGACTAGCGGGATGAATGAGCAGTTCTTC; D: TRBD2; J: TRBJ2-1; size: .; V: TRBV24-1
CDR3: CASTKQGTPSYEQYF; DNA: TGCGCCAGCACCAAACAAGGGACACCCTCCTACGAGCAGTACTTC; D: .; J: TRBJ2-7; size: .; V: TRBV5-1
CDR3: CASSEGTASSGANVLTF; DNA: TGCGCCAGCAGCGAAGGGACAGCAAGCTCTGGGGCCAACGTCCTGACTTTC; D: TRBD1; J: TRBJ2-6; size: .; V: TRBV5-1
CDR3: CASSVPLAAYWDTQYF; DNA: TGTGCCAGCAGCGTCCCCCTAGCGGCCTATTGGGATACGCAGTATTTT; D: TRBD2; J: TRBJ2-3; size: .; V: TRBV7-3
CDR3: CASSETSGKYEQYF; DNA: TGTGCCAGCAGTGAGACTAGCGGGAAGTACGAGCAGTACTTC; D: TRBD2; J: TRBJ2-7; size: .; V: TRBV25-1
CDR3: CASSLAIFDRINYGYTF; DNA: TGTGCCAGCAGCTTAGCTATTTTCGACAGAATTAACTATGGCTACACCTTC; D: .; J: TRBJ1-2; size: many; V: TRBV7-2
CDR3: CASSLQGNQPQHF; DNA: TGTGCCAGCAGTTTACAGGGCAATCAGCCCCAGCATTTT; D: .; J: TRBJ1-5; size: .; V: TRBV28
CDR3: CASSLGMGAREKLFF; DNA: TGTGCCAGCAGCTTAGGAATGGGGGCTAGGGAAAAACTGTTTTTT; D: .; J: TRBJ1-4; size: .; V: TRBV7-2
CDR3: CASSLKAGVEQYF; DNA: TGTGCCAGCAGCTTGAAGGCGGGGGTAGAGCAGTACTTC; D: TRBD2; J: TRBJ2-7; size: .; V: TRBV5-5
CDR3: CASSLQGAGKLFF; DNA: TGTGCCAGCAGCCTACAGGGGGCGGGGAAACTGTTTTTT; D: TRBD1; J: TRBJ1-4; size: once; V: TRBV6-5
CDR3: CASSLSSGIGGELFF; DNA: TGCGCCAGCAGCTTATCTAGCGGGATCGGCGGGGAGCTGTTTTTT; D: TRBD2; J: TRBJ2-2; size: few; V: TRBV5-1
CDR3: CASSPTGASYEQYF; DNA: TGTGCCAGCTCACCAACAGGGGCCTCCTACGAGCAGTACTTC; D: TRBD1; J: TRBJ2-7; size: once; V: TRBV18
CDR3: CASSALAGYTF; DNA: TGTGCCAGCAGCGCACTAGCTGGCTACACCTTC; D: .; J: TRBJ1-2; size: .; V: TRBV6-2/TRBV6-3
CDR3: CASSLRDRGPKERNQPQHF; DNA: TGTGCCAGCAGCTTAAGGGACAGGGGACCCAAAGAACGTAATCAGCCCCAGCATTTT; D: TRBD1; J: TRBJ1-5; size: .; V: TRBV7-3
CDR3: CASSFLLPDNYGYTF; DNA: TGTGCCAGCAGTTTCCTCCTCCCAGATAACTATGGCTACACCTTC; D: .; J: TRBJ1-2; size: .; V: TRBV28
CDR3: CASSPPGQGQAFF; DNA: TGTGCCAGCAGTCCTCCGGGACAGGGCCAAGCTTTCTTT; D: TRBD1; J: TRBJ1-1; size: .; V: TRBV12-3/TRBV12-4
CDR3: CASSKLDNEQFF; DNA: TGTGCCAGCAGCAAGTTGGACAATGAGCAGTTCTTC; D: .; J: TRBJ2-1; size: .; V: TRBV7-9
CDR3: CASSSSGSNSPLHF; DNA: TGTGCCAGCAGTTCGTCAGGAAGCAATTCACCCCTCCACTTT; D: .; J: TRBJ1-6; size: .; V: TRBV28
CDR3: CASSQGSSGANVLTF; DNA: TGTGCCAGCAGTCAGGGTAGCTCTGGGGCCAACGTCCTGACTTTC; D: .; J: TRBJ2-6; size: .; V: TRBV27
CDR3: CASSSLSGTPGGNEQYF; DNA: TGTGCCAGCAGCTCGCTCTCCGGGACCCCCGGGGGCAACGAGCAGTACTTC; D: .; J: TRBJ2-7; size: .; V: TRBV7-9
CDR3: CATSRGGRGANQPQHF; DNA: TGTGCCACCAGTCGCGGGGGCCGGGGGGCAAATCAGCCCCAGCATTTT; D: .; J: TRBJ1-5; size: .; V: TRBV24-1
CDR3: CASRRQGRYTEAFF; DNA: TGTGCCAGCAGGAGGCAGGGAAGGTACACTGAAGCTTTCTTT; D: .; J: TRBJ1-1; size: .; V: TRBV2
CDR3: CASSLGDLWDRVYEQYF; DNA: TGCGCCAGCAGCTTGGGAGACCTTTGGGACAGAGTCTACGAGCAGTACTTC; D: TRBD1; J: TRBJ2-7; size: .; V: TRBV5-1
CDR3: CASSLLGRTSWEQFF; DNA: TGTGCCAGCAGCTTACTCGGGAGGACCTCATGGGAGCAGTTCTTC; D: TRBD2; J: TRBJ2-1; size: .; V: TRBV7-9
CDR3: CASTARVAGELFF; DNA: TGTGCCAGTACGGCCAGGGTGGCCGGGGAGCTGTTTTTT; D: .; J: TRBJ2-2; size: .; V: TRBV11-2
CDR3: CASSRYGRGDTQYF; DNA: TGTGCCAGCTCACGTTACGGCCGAGGCGATACGCAGTATTTT; D: .; J: TRBJ2-3; size: .; V: TRBV18
CDR3: CASSYPGGQTNTGELFF; DNA: TGTGCCAGCAGTTACCCCGGGGGCCAGACGAACACCGGGGAGCTGTTTTTT; D: .; J: TRBJ2-2; size: .; V: TRBV6-2/TRBV6-3
CDR3: CASSSGPSYEQYF; DNA: TGTGCCAGCAGCTCCGGACCTTCCTACGAGCAGTACTTC; D: .; J: TRBJ2-7; size: few; V: TRBV5-6
CDR3: CASSPARGDTQYF; DNA: TGTGCCAGCAGTCCCGCAAGGGGCGATACGCAGTATTTT; D: .; J: TRBJ2-3; size: .; V: TRBV27
CDR3: CASSQGFVFLGYEQYF; DNA: TGTGCCAGCAGCCAAGGCTTCGTCTTCTTAGGCTACGAGCAGTACTTC; D: .; J: TRBJ2-7; size: .; V: TRBV3-1/TRBV3-2
CDR3: CASSLLGQGRETQYF; DNA: TGTGCCAGCAGCTTGCTTGGACAGGGGCGGGAGACCCAGTACTTC; D: TRBD1; J: TRBJ2-5; size: .; V: TRBV5-4
CDR3: CASTLAGEGQYF; DNA: TGTGCCAGCACCTTAGCGGGAGAGGGGCAGTACTTC; D: TRBD2; J: TRBJ2-7; size: .; V: TRBV11-2
CDR3: CSAKYNEQFF; DNA: TGCAGTGCCAAGTACAATGAGCAGTTCTTC; D: .; J: TRBJ2-1; size: .; V: TRBV20-1
CDR3: CAIKGTSGQETQYF; DNA: TGTGCCATTAAAGGGACTAGCGGCCAAGAGACCCAGTACTTC; D: TRBD2; J: TRBJ2-5; size: .; V: TRBV10-3
CDR3: CASSPDGVGSPLHF; DNA: TGTGCCAGCAGTCCAGACGGGGTCGGATCACCCCTCCACTTT; D: .; J: TRBJ1-6; size: once; V: TRBV3-1/TRBV3-2
CDR3: CSVPGEGYTF; DNA: TGCAGCGTTCCCGGGGAAGGCTACACCTTC; D: .; J: TRBJ1-2; size: .; V: TRBV29-1
CDR3: CASSTDRGRLETQYF; DNA: TGTGCCAGCAGCACCGACAGGGGGCGGCTGGAGACCCAGTACTTC; D: TRBD1; J: TRBJ2-5; size: .; V: TRBV9
CDR3: CASGHRGNQETQYF; DNA: TGCGCCAGCGGCCATCGGGGGAACCAAGAGACCCAGTACTTC; D: .; J: TRBJ2-5; size: .; V: TRBV5-1
CDR3: CASSLANQPQHF; DNA: TGTGCCAGCAGCTTAGCGAATCAGCCCCAGCATTTT; D: .; J: TRBJ1-5; size: .; V: TRBV7-8
CDR3: CASSLSREGYTQYF; DNA: TGTGCCAGCAGTTTATCGAGGGAAGGATATACGCAGTATTTT; D: .; J: TRBJ2-3; size: .; V: TRBV27
CDR3: CASSQQRDTEAHF; DNA: TGTGCCAGCAGCCAGCAACGGGACACGGAAGCCCATTTT; D: .; J: TRBJ1-5; size: many; V: TRBV11-2
CDR3: CASSVPGLAGVEFF; DNA: TGTGCCAGCAGTGTACCGGGACTAGCGGGAGTGGAGTTCTTC; D: TRBD2; J: TRBJ2-1; size: .; V: TRBV27
CDR3: CASSAQGPGEKLFF; DNA: TGCGCCAGCAGCGCACAGGGGCCGGGAGAAAAACTGTTTTTT; D: TRBD1; J: TRBJ1-4; size: .; V: TRBV5-1
CDR3: CASSPGVGTEQETQYF; DNA: TGTGCCAGCAGCCCGGGGGTAGGGACGGAGCAAGAGACCCAGTACTTC; D: .; J: TRBJ2-5; size: .; V: TRBV7-3
CDR3: CSVEREKSSTPDTQYF; DNA: TGCAGCGTTGAACGGGAGAAATCAAGTACCCCAGATACGCAGTATTTT; D: .; J: TRBJ2-3; size: .; V: TRBV29-1
CDR3: CASSIGQPRSRGDTQYF; DNA: TGTGCCAGTAGTATAGGACAGCCACGGAGCAGAGGAGATACGCAGTATTTT; D: .; J: TRBJ2-3; size: once; V: TRBV19
CDR3: CASSQDEGSYGYTF; DNA: TGTGCCAGCAGCCAAGATGAAGGGAGCTATGGCTACACCTTC; D: .; J: TRBJ1-2; size: .; V: TRBV3-1/TRBV3-2